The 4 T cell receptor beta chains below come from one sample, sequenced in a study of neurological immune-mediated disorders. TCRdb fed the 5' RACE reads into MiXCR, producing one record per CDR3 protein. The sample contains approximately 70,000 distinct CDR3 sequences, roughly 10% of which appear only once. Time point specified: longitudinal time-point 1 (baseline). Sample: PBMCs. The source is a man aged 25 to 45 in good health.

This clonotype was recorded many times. CDR3 sequence: CASSPPQDGRINEQFF. The CDR3 DNA sequence: TGTGCCAGCAGCCCTCCTCAGGATGGCCGGATCAATGAGCAGTTCTTC. The chain carries TRBV3-1 and TRBJ2-1; D is unresolved. The V gene's germline CDR1 is LGHDT and CDR2 YNNKEL (reference sequence). The CDR3 is 16 amino acids. V shed 4 bases and J shed 6 bases, with 19 bases lying between them.

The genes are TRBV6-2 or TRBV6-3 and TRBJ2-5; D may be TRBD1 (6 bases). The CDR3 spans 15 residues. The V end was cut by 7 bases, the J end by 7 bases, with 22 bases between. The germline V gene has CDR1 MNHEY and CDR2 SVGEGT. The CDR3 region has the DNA TGTGCCAGCACACGACGGGACATCCAATACGGGACCCAGTACTTC. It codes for CASTRRDIQYGTQYF.

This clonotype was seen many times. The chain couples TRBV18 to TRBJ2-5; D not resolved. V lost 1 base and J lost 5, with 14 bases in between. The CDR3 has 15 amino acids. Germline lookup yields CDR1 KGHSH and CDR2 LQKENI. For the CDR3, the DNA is TGTGCCAGCTCACCACGGTATACCTTCGGGGAGACCCAGTACTTC. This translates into CASSPRYTFGETQYF.

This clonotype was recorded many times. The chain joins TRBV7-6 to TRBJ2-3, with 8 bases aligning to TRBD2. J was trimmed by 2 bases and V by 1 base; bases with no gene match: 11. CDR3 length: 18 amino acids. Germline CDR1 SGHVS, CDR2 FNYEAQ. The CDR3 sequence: CASSLGSSAGGLTDTQYF. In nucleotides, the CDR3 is TGTGCCAGCAGCTTAGGTTCCAGTGCGGGAGGCCTCACAGATACGCAGTATTTT.